In its sample, the clone carrying this TCR beta chain was seen a few times. Antigen: not known. These data come from a study of T cell repertoires in cytomegalovirus infection. In the study overall: Public TCR beta signatures marked donors with CMV infection and the matching HLA.

TCRdb passed the reads through MiXCR, listing each CDR3 protein once. This repertoire shows 310,000 or so distinct CDR3 sequences, 25% found once; its top ten account for less than 15%. In germline, CDR1 is LNHDA, CDR2 SQIVND (reference sequence). The CDR3 loop spans 16 amino acids. The J segment lost 4 bases and the V segment lost 3 bases, leaving 9 bases of the junction unmatched. This receptor was taken from a human donor in good health (CMV status not recorded). Some clones in this sample may be carry-over from other donors' samples. The sequences come from cultured PBMCs, collected from culture after CMV antigen stimulation. J is TRBJ2-1 and V is TRBV19, with 7 bases fitting TRBD1. The CDR3 sequence is CASSIERGLRYNEQFF. In DNA, the CDR3 is TGTGCCAGTAGTATCGAAAGGGGGCTAAGGTACAATGAGCAGTTCTTC.